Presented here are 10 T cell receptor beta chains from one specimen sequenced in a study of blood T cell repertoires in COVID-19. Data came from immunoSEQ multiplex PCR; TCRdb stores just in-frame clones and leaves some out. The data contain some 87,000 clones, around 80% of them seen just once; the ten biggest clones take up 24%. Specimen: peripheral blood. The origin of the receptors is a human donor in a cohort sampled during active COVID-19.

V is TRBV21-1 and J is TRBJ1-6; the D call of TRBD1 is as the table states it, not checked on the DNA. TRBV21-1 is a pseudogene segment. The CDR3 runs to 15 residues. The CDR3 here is CASSKDGLQNSPLHF. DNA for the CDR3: TGTGCCAGCAGCAAAGATGGGCTTCAGAATTCACCCCTCCACTTT.

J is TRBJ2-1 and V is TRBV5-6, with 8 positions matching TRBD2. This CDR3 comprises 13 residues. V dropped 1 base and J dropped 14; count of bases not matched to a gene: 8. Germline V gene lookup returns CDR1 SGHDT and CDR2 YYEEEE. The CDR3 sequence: CASSLRAGGYEFF. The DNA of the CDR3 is TGTGCCAGCAGCTTGAGGGCGGGGGGTTATGAGTTCTTC.

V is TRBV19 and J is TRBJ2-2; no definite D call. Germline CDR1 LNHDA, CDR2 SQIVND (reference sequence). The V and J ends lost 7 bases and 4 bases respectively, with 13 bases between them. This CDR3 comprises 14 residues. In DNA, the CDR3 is TGTGCCAGTAAAGGCGACTCGTTCACCGGGGAGCTGTTTTTT. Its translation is CASKGDSFTGELFF.

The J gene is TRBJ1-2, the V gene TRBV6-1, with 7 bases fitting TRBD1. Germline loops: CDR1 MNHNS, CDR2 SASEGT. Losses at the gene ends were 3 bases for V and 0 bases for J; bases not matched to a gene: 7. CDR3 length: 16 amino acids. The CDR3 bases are TGTGCCAGCAGTGACTGGCAGGGGGACTCTAACTATGGCTACACCTTC. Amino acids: CASSDWQGDSNYGYTF.

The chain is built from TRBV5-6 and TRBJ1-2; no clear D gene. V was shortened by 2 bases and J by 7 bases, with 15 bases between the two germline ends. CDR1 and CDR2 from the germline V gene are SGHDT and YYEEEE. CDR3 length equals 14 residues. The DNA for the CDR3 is TGTGCCAGCAGCTTAAACAGTGCTTTCCGTGGCTACACCTTC. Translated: CASSLNSAFRGYTF. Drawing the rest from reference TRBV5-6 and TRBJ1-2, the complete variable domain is DAGVTQSPTHLIKTRGQQVTLRCSPKSGHDTVSWYQQALGQGPQFIFQYYEEEERQRGNFPDRFSGHQFPNYSSELNVNALLLGDSALYLCASSLNSAFRGYTFGSGTRLTVV.

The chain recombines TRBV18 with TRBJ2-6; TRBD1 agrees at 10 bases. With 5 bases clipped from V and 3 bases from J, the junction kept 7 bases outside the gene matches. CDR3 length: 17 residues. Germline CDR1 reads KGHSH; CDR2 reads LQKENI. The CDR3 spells CASSDGTGDIGANVLTF. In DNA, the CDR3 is TGTGCCAGCTCAGATGGGACAGGGGATATTGGGGCCAACGTCCTGACTTTC.

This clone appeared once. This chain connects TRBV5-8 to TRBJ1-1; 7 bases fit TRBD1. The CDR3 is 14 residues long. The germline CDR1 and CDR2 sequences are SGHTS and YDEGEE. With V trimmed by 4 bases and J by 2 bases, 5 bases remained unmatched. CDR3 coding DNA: TGTGCCAGCAGCAATGACAGGGACAACACTGAAGCTTTCTTT. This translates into CASSNDRDNTEAFF.

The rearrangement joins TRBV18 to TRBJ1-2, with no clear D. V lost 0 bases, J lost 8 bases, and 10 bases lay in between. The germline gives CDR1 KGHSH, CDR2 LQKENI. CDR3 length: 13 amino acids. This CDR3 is CASSPPREGGYTF. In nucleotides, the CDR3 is TGTGCCAGCTCACCACCCCGTGAGGGCGGCTACACCTTC.

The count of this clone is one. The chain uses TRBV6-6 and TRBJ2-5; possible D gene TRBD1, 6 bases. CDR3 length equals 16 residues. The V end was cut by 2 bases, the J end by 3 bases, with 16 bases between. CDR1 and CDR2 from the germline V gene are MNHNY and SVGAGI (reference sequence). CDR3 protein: CASSYTATGREETQYF. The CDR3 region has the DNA TGTGCCAGCAGTTACACGGCGACAGGCCGAGAAGAGACCCAGTACTTC.

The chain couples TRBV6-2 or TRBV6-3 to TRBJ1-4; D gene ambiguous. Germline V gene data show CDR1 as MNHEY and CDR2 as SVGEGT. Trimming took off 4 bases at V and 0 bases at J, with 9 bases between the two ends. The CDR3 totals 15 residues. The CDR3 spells CASSSRRSTNEKLFF. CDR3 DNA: TGTGCCAGCAGTTCCCGCAGGTCAACTAATGAAAAACTGTTTTTT.